Listed here are 14 T cell receptor beta chains from one sample, sequenced in a study of cytomegalovirus exposure and HLA in healthy donors. Amplification used 60 Vbeta primers and 13 Jbeta primers. Assay: immunoSEQ multiplex PCR; the TCRdb copy retains only in-frame clones and omits some. The sample has approximately 180,000 clones, more than 75% seen once; the top ten hold about 0.24%. The specimen sequenced was PBMCs. The receptor set was obtained from a girl less than two years old in good health and CMV-seronegative.

The chain links TRBV19 to TRBJ1-5, with a tentative D call TRBD1 (6 bases). Germline values: CDR1 LNHDA, CDR2 SQIVND (reference sequence). The CDR3 extends over 15 amino acids. Trimming cost V 5 bases and J 3 bases, with 14 bases left between them. The CDR3 protein is CASSQNRDYNQPQHF. Here the CDR3 DNA reads TGTGCCAGTAGTCAGAACAGGGACTACAATCAGCCCCAGCATTTT.

The chain carries TRBV30 and TRBJ2-3, with D perhaps matching TRBD2 (5 bases). The germline CDR1 and CDR2 sequences are GTSNPN and SVGIG (reference sequence). V shed 2 bases and J shed 2 bases, with 14 bases lying between them. This CDR3 is 15 amino acids long. The CDR3 DNA reads TGTGCCTGGAGTACGGGGAGAACTTACACAGATACGCAGTATTTT. The encoded protein is CAWSTGRTYTDTQYF.

The V and J genes are TRBV9 and TRBJ1-2; 9 bases are shared with TRBD1. The V segment lost 4 bases and the J segment 4 bases; nucleotides outside the gene matches: 20. The CDR3 runs 19 residues. Germline lookup yields CDR1 SGDLS and CDR2 YYNGEE. The CDR3 is CASSPRFGTGSHPTYGYTF. CDR3 DNA sequence: TGTGCCAGCAGCCCCCGTTTCGGGACAGGGTCCCACCCAACCTATGGCTACACCTTC.

The chain joins TRBV6-5 to TRBJ2-7; 13 nucleotides line up with TRBD2. This CDR3 contains 15 residues. The V segment lost 5 bases and the J segment 6 bases; nucleotides outside the gene matches: 7. Germline V lookup: CDR1 MNHEY, CDR2 SVGAGI. CDR3 sequence: CASSTSGGALVEQYF. The CDR3 DNA sequence: TGTGCCAGCAGTACTAGCGGGGGGGCCTTAGTCGAGCAGTACTTC.

The chain recombines TRBV30 with TRBJ2-3, with 9 positions matching TRBD2. The V gene end was trimmed by 3 bases and the J gene end by 9 bases; junction bases not matched to a gene: 7. This CDR3 has 13 residues. Germline lookup yields CDR1 GTSNPN and CDR2 SVGIG (reference sequence). For the CDR3, the DNA is TGTGCCTGGAGGGAGCTAGCGGGGTTCACGCAGTATTTT. Protein product: CAWRELAGFTQYF. The full variable domain, in which reference TRBV30 and TRBJ2-3 provide the parts outside the CDR3, is SQTIHQWPATLVQPVGSPLSLECTVEGTSNPNLYWYRQAAGRGLQLLFYSVGIGQISSEVPQNLSASRPQDRQFILSSKKLLLSDSGFYLCAWRELAGFTQYFGPGTRLTVL.

The chain employs TRBV2 and TRBJ2-7, with a tentative D call TRBD1 (6 bases). This CDR3 comprises 14 residues. CDR1 SNHLY and CDR2 FYNNEI come from the germline V gene. V lost 6 bases and J 2 bases, leaving 14 bases between the germline ends. The CDR3, as DNA: TGTGCCAGCAGCTCCCAGGGGCCCACCTACGAGCAGTACTTC. Protein: CASSSQGPTYEQYF.

The chain joins TRBV30 to TRBJ1-6, with 8 positions matching TRBD1. The CDR3 length is 15 residues. CDR1 and CDR2 (germline): GTSNPN, SVGIG (reference sequence). The J segment lost 7 bases and the V segment lost 1 base, leaving 6 bases of the junction unmatched. The CDR3 bases are TGTGCCTGGAGTGCGAAGACAGGGGTGAATTCACCCCTCCACTTT. Translated: CAWSAKTGVNSPLHF.

This chain connects TRBV6-1 to TRBJ1-6; possibly TRBD1 for D (6 bases). Deletions cut 2 bases from V and 6 bases from J, with 11 bases between. The germline CDR1 and CDR2 sequences are MNHNS and SASEGT. CDR3 size: 15 residues. The DNA of the CDR3 is TGTGCCAGCAGTGAATCGGACAGAGTTAATTCACCCCTCCACTTT. Its protein product is CASSESDRVNSPLHF.

The chain uses TRBV5-6 and TRBJ1-1; 8 bases align to TRBD1. Losses at the gene ends were 0 bases for V and 2 bases for J; bases not matched to a gene: 9. This CDR3 is built from 17 residues. Germline CDR1 SGHDT, CDR2 YYEEEE. The CDR3, as DNA: TGTGCCAGCAGCTTGGCTCAGGGGGCGACGATTAACACTGAAGCTTTCTTT. Protein product: CASSLAQGATINTEAFF.

This clone is a singleton in its sample. The chain couples TRBV5-1 to TRBJ2-7; 7 nucleotides line up with TRBD1. Per the germline V gene, CDR1 is SGHRS and CDR2 is YFSETQ. V was clipped by 3 bases and J by 6 bases; unmatched bases: 12. The length of the CDR3 is 15 residues. The CDR3 here is CASSWGTEPKPEQYF. The CDR3 DNA reads as TGCGCCAGCAGCTGGGGGACAGAGCCAAAACCCGAGCAGTACTTC.

This clone was seen just once. The CDR3 spells CASSESGGAFGYTF. Written as DNA, the CDR3 is TGTGCCAGCAGCGAAAGCGGGGGGGCCTTTGGCTACACCTTC. The chain has TRBV4-2 and TRBJ1-2; a possible D gene is TRBD1 (6 bases). Trimming stripped 5 bases from V and 7 bases from J, with 17 bases between. There are 14 residues in the CDR3. Germline CDR1 is LGHNA and CDR2 is YNFKEQ.

The rearrangement links TRBV2 to TRBJ2-2; possibly TRBD1 for D (5 bases). V gave up 8 bases and J gave up 4 bases, with 14 bases separating them. Per germline, CDR1 SNHLY and CDR2 FYNNEI. The CDR3 has 14 amino acids. The chain's CDR3 is CASRLVGPTGELFF. The CDR3, as DNA: TGTGCCAGCCGTCTAGTGGGGCCCACCGGGGAGCTGTTTTTT.

The chain carries TRBV2 and TRBJ2-4; D perhaps matches TRBD1 (6 bases). Trimming removed 6 bases at V and 6 bases at J, with 21 bases between. CDR3 length: 16 residues. CDR1 and CDR2 (germline): SNHLY, FYNNEI. This chain's CDR3 is CASRRTIGTSGNIQYF. The CDR3, as DNA: TGTGCCAGCAGACGGACAATCGGGACAAGTGGAAACATTCAGTACTTC. The variable domain in full, with the rest retrieved from reference TRBV2 and TRBJ2-4, is EPEVTQTPSHQVTQMGQEVILRCVPISNHLYFYWYRQILGQKVEFLVSFYNNEISEKSEIFDDQFSVERPDGSNFTLKIRSTKLEDSAMYFCASRRTIGTSGNIQYFGAGTRLSVL.

This chain links TRBV5-4 with TRBJ2-4; TRBD1 matches at 8 bases. Looked up from germline, CDR1 is SGHNT and CDR2 is YYREEE (reference sequence). This CDR3 is built from 17 residues. The ends lost 2 bases at V and 1 base at J; junction bases unmatched: 8. CDR3 protein: CASSFFTGGLAKNIQYF. CDR3 sequence (DNA): TGTGCCAGCAGCTTCTTTACAGGGGGATTGGCCAAAAACATTCAGTACTTC.